Each of the 24 T cell receptor beta chains below was sequenced from the same sample in a study of blood T cells in healthy people across ages. Sample-barcoded 5' priming and a J-beta primer mix drove a second PCR of roughly 7 to 11 cycles. Each CDR3 protein is one row after TCRdb ran MiXCR on the 5' RACE reads. Of hundreds of thousands of distinct CDR3 sequences listed, 29% are singletons. Sequencing input: blood. The receptors were gathered from a woman of 80 years or more in good health.

Points on this clonotype: This clone may be a read error of a much larger clone one base away. The chain couples TRBV3-1 to TRBJ2-1, with D possibly being TRBD1 (8 bases). CDR1 LGHDT and CDR2 YNNKEL come from the germline V gene (reference sequence). The CDR3 extends over 14 amino acids. The germline V and J ends were trimmed by 3 bases and 8 bases, with 14 bases remaining between them. Here the CDR3 reads CASSHQGAGDEQFF. The CDR3 DNA sequence: TGTGCCAGCAGCCATCAGGGGGCGGGGGATGAGCAGTTCTTC.

The V call is TRBV3-1, the J call TRBJ2-4; D is perhaps TRBD2 (5 bases). The germline CDR1 and CDR2 sequences are LGHDT and YNNKEL (reference sequence). The CDR3 has 17 residues. V dropped 4 bases and J dropped 0 bases, with 16 bases sitting between them. This chain's CDR3 is CASSPKRELGAKNIQYF. Written as DNA, the CDR3 is TGTGCCAGCAGCCCCAAGCGCGAACTAGGAGCCAAAAACATTCAGTACTTC.

A word on this clonotype: A read error is possible here, since a much larger clone lies one base away. The chain employs TRBV15 and TRBJ2-6; D not certain. The CDR3 runs to 15 residues. The germline V gene has CDR1 LNHNV and CDR2 YYDKDF (reference sequence). CDR3 region: CATSTGNSEANVLTF. The CDR3 region has the DNA TGTGCCACCAGCACCGGAAACTCTGAGGCCAACGTCCTGACTTTC.

Only one count was recorded for this clonotype. A read error is possible here, since a much larger clone lies one base away. The chain links TRBV4-2 to TRBJ2-5, with D perhaps matching TRBD1 (6 bases). CDR3 length: 15 residues. Germline CDR1 and CDR2: LGHNA and YNFKEQ. The CDR3, as DNA: TGTGCCAGCAGCCTTCCGGGACAACAAGGTACCGAGCAGCACTTC. This gives the protein CASSLPGQQGTEQHF.

This clonotype was recorded many times. V and J are TRBV11-3 and TRBJ2-3; D is unresolved. The CDR3 is 13 amino acids. V was clipped by 2 bases and J by 5 bases, with 8 bases between them. Germline CDR1 and CDR2: SGHNT and YENEEA. The CDR3 loop is CASSLSGKDTQYF. The DNA for the CDR3 is TGTGCCAGCAGCTTATCTGGGAAAGATACGCAGTATTTT.

There are many counts of this clonotype. The chain joins TRBV18 to TRBJ2-7; tentatively, D is TRBD1 or TRBD2 (5 bases each). CDR3 length equals 17 residues. V lost 3 bases, J lost 3 bases, and 21 bases lay in between. Germline CDR1 reads KGHSH; CDR2 reads LQKENI. For the CDR3, the DNA is TGTGCCAGCTCACCCTCCGGGAAAGGGGCCTTCATCTACGAGCAGTACTTC. Amino acid sequence: CASSPSGKGAFIYEQYF.

There are a few counts of this clonotype. This may be a read error, as it is one base from a much larger clone. V and J are TRBV5-1 and TRBJ2-7; TRBD1 is a possible D gene (5 bases). The germline V gene encodes CDR1 SGHRS and CDR2 YFSETQ. V was trimmed by 2 bases and J by 3 bases, leaving 9 bases between them. The CDR3 runs to 13 residues. CDR3 in amino acids: CASSLQDHYEQYF. As DNA, the CDR3 is TGCGCCAGCAGCTTACAGGATCACTACGAGCAGTACTTC.

The chain is built from TRBV7-2 and TRBJ2-2; 14 nucleotides align to TRBD2. Germline V gives CDR1 SGHTA, CDR2 FQGNSA. This CDR3 region has 18 residues. Losses at the gene ends were 5 bases for V and 5 bases for J; bases not matched to a gene: 10. The CDR3 bases are TGTGCCAGCAGCAAAAGCGGACTAGCGGGGGGAGGGACCGGGGAGCTGTTTTTT. The encoded protein is CASSKSGLAGGGTGELFF.

This clonotype was detected many times. The chain is built from TRBV13 and TRBJ1-2; 7 nucleotides match TRBD1. Per the germline V gene, CDR1 is PRHDT and CDR2 is FYEKMQ (reference sequence). The CDR3 has 13 amino acids. V trimming: 5 bases; J trimming: 7 bases; junction bases outside the gene matches: 7. DNA of the CDR3: TGTGCCAGCAGCCCCTACACAGGGGTTGGCTACACCTTC. This gives the protein CASSPYTGVGYTF.

In its sample, this clonotype was seen many times. The gene calls are TRBV21-1 and TRBJ2-4; the tabulated D call, TRBD1, remains unverified against the DNA. TRBV21-1 is classified as a pseudogene. The CDR3 loop spans 18 amino acids. CDR3 DNA sequence: TGTGCCAGCAGCAATCGGGACACACCAGACCTAGCCAAAAACATTCAGTACTTC. It encodes CASSNRDTPDLAKNIQYF.

This clonotype has just a few counts. The rearrangement joins TRBV12-3 or TRBV12-4 to TRBJ1-1, with no clear D. The CDR3 contains 14 residues. V lost 2 bases to trimming and J lost 1 base, with 8 bases between them. The CDR3 DNA reads TGTGCCAGCAGTTTAAGGCGGCAGAACACTGAAGCTTTCTTT. This codes for CASSLRRQNTEAFF.

The chain employs TRBV4-2 and TRBJ2-2, with TRBD2 matching over 14 bases. Per the germline V gene, CDR1 is LGHNA and CDR2 is YNFKEQ. The V gene end was trimmed by 1 base and the J gene end by 2 bases; junction bases not matched to a gene: 15. This CDR3 has 22 amino acids. The CDR3 reads CASSQVIARLAGGRGNTGELFF. The CDR3, as DNA: TGTGCCAGCAGCCAAGTTATCGCGAGACTAGCGGGGGGGCGGGGAAACACCGGGGAGCTGTTTTTT.

J is TRBJ2-1 and V is TRBV5-1; TRBD2 matches 9 bases. Germline loops: CDR1 SGHRS, CDR2 YFSETQ. The CDR3 runs to 16 residues. Trimming removed 2 bases from V and 4 bases from J; junction bases left unmatched: 7. The CDR3 spells CASSFRIAGEYNEQFF. CDR3 bases: TGCGCCAGCAGCTTTAGGATAGCGGGAGAATACAATGAGCAGTTCTTC.

This clonotype was counted at least ten times. The chain employs TRBV7-2 and TRBJ2-3, with TRBD1 identical over 9 bases. The CDR3 has 15 residues. J lost 7 bases, V lost 0 bases, and 5 bases had no gene match. The germline V gene encodes CDR1 SGHTA and CDR2 FQGNSA. In nucleotides, the CDR3 is TGTGCCAGCAGCTTAGCTCGACAGGGGGTAAATACGCAGTATTTT. Protein product: CASSLARQGVNTQYF.

The table lists this clonotype with a few counts. The gene calls are TRBV5-8 and TRBJ1-2; D is uncertain. V shed 3 bases and J shed 7 bases, with 4 bases lying between them. The CDR3 has 10 amino acids. CDR1 SGHTS and CDR2 YDEGEE come from the germline V gene. This CDR3 is CASSWGGYTF. CDR3 in DNA: TGTGCCAGCAGCTGGGGTGGCTACACCTTC.

There are many counts of this clonotype. The chain is built from TRBV5-1 and TRBJ2-1; TRBD1 might be the D (6 bases). The CDR3 has 12 residues. V was trimmed by 6 bases and J by 5 bases, leaving 9 bases between them. Germline values: CDR1 SGHRS, CDR2 YFSETQ. As DNA, the CDR3 is TGCGCCAGCACCAGACAGGACAATGAGCAGTTCTTC. Protein sequence: CASTRQDNEQFF.

The chain has TRBV20-1 and TRBJ1-5; the D gene is possibly TRBD1 (6 bases). Per germline, CDR1 DFQATT and CDR2 SNEGSKA (reference sequence). Trimming removed 3 bases from V and 6 bases from J, with 15 bases in between. The CDR3 is 14 residues long. The CDR3 sequence is CSASGGLVGQPQHF. CDR3 sequence (DNA): TGCAGTGCTAGTGGGGGGCTTGTGGGTCAGCCCCAGCATTTT.

This clonotype was seen only a few times. The chain joins TRBV20-1 to TRBJ2-5; 7 positions agree with TRBD2. CDR3 length equals 14 residues. The germline V gene has CDR1 DFQATT and CDR2 SNEGSKA (reference sequence). Germline trimming cut 5 bases from V and 0 bases from J; bases unmatched to any gene: 6. CDR3 coding DNA: TGCAGTGCTCCAAGCGGGGTGAACCAAGAGACCCAGTACTTC. It translates to CSAPSGVNQETQYF.

The chain joins TRBV5-1 to TRBJ2-5; 8 bases align to TRBD1. The CDR3 loop spans 16 amino acids. V dropped 0 bases and J dropped 2; count of bases not matched to a gene: 6. The germline V gene has CDR1 SGHRS and CDR2 YFSETQ. The CDR3 sequence: CASSLDPGQVQETQYF. The DNA of the CDR3 is TGCGCCAGCAGCTTGGACCCGGGACAGGTTCAAGAGACCCAGTACTTC.

CDR3 in DNA: TGTGCCAGCTCATTTATGCAGGGCAGGGAGACCCAGTACTTC. Translating it yields CASSFMQGRETQYF. The V and J genes are TRBV18 and TRBJ2-5, with D possibly being TRBD1 (5 bases). The V end lost 5 bases, the J end lost 5 bases, and 15 bases lay between the germline ends. Germline-derived CDR1 and CDR2 are KGHSH and LQKENI. CDR3 length: 14 residues.

The chain joins TRBV5-8 to TRBJ2-5, with 7 bases fitting TRBD1. The CDR3 runs 16 residues. V lost 4 bases, J lost 0 bases, and 9 bases stayed unmatched. Looked up from germline, CDR1 is SGHTS and CDR2 is YDEGEE. The CDR3 loop reads CASSPGDSRNQETQYF. CDR3 DNA: TGTGCCAGCAGCCCCGGGGACAGCCGAAACCAAGAGACCCAGTACTTC.

Comment on this clonotype: This sequence may be a read error, since a much larger clone differs from it by one base. The gene calls are TRBV7-6 and TRBJ2-3; 7 positions agree with TRBD1. This CDR3 region has 14 residues. Germline V gives CDR1 SGHVS, CDR2 FNYEAQ. With V trimmed by 3 bases and J by 6 bases, 6 bases remained unmatched. The CDR3 spells CASSLVPTGDTQYF. The CDR3 DNA is TGTGCCAGCAGCTTGGTCCCGACAGGGGATACGCAGTATTTT.

This clonotype was observed a handful of times. The V gene is TRBV7-2, the J gene TRBJ1-1, with 9 bases aligning to TRBD1. The germline V gene has CDR1 SGHTA and CDR2 FQGNSA. This CDR3 is built from 17 residues. The junction had 6 bases not matched to a gene; V was cut back by 1 base and J by 0 bases. The CDR3 region has the DNA TGTGCCAGCAGCTTAGTTGGGACAGGGAGCATGAACACTGAAGCTTTCTTT. Translation gives CASSLVGTGSMNTEAFF.

Many counts were recorded for this clonotype. The rearrangement uses TRBV5-1 and TRBJ2-3; D possibly corresponds to TRBD1 (6 bases). The V and J ends lost 1 base and 0 bases respectively, with 9 bases between them. The germline gives CDR1 SGHRS, CDR2 YFSETQ. The length of the CDR3 is 15 residues. CDR3 DNA: TGCGCCAGCAGCTTGCAGGGGATAAGCACAGATACGCAGTATTTT. It translates to CASSLQGISTDTQYF.